Following are 17 T cell receptor beta chains from one sample sequenced in a study of blood T cell repertoires in COVID-19. Data came from immunoSEQ multiplex PCR; TCRdb stores just in-frame clones and leaves some out. The sample has 250,000 to 350,000 clones; approximately 84% are singletons. Material for sequencing was peripheral blood. These receptors all stem from a person in their 70s with COVID-19, enrolled during active disease.

The V gene is TRBV28, the J gene TRBJ2-1; possibly TRBD1 for D (5 bases). CDR3 length: 14 residues. Per the germline V gene, CDR1 is MDHEN and CDR2 is SYDVKM. Trimming took off 5 bases at V and 6 bases at J, with 14 bases between the two ends. The CDR3 coding sequence is TGTGCCAGCAGTCCCTCCGACAGCTTCAATGAGCAGTTCTTC. Residues: CASSPSDSFNEQFF.

The J gene is TRBJ2-1, the V gene TRBV15, with 9 bases identical to TRBD1. The CDR3 loop spans 16 amino acids. The junction had 8 bases not matched to a gene; V was cut back by 2 bases and J by 6 bases. Germline-derived CDR1 and CDR2 are LNHNV and YYDKDF (reference sequence). The DNA of the CDR3 is TGTGCCACCAGCAGAACACCGGGACAGGGTGGCAATGAGCAGTTCTTC. It is translated as CATSRTPGQGGNEQFF. Full variable domain (outside the CDR3, taken from reference TRBV15 and TRBJ2-1): DAMVIQNPRYQVTQFGKPVTLSCSQTLNHNVMYWYQQKSSQAPKLLFHYYDKDFNNEADTPDNFQSRRPNTSFCFLDIRSPGLGDTAMYLCATSRTPGQGGNEQFFGPGTRLTVL.

This chain links TRBV12-3 or TRBV12-4 with TRBJ2-5; no reliable D call. This CDR3 region has 13 residues. The V and J ends lost 3 bases and 4 bases respectively, with 9 bases between them. CDR3 protein: CASSLYSPETQYF. The CDR3 coding sequence is TGTGCCAGCAGTTTGTACTCCCCAGAGACCCAGTACTTC.

The genes are TRBV3-1 (or the pseudogene TRBV3-2) and TRBJ2-7, with 9 positions matching TRBD2. The CDR3 contains 14 residues. The V gene end was trimmed by 5 bases and the J gene end by 0 bases; junction bases not matched to a gene: 2. Germline V gene data show CDR1 as LGHDT and CDR2 as YNNKEL (reference sequence). CDR3 sequence (DNA): TGTGCCAGCAGCAGTAGCGGGAGCTCCTACGAGCAGTACTTC. This encodes CASSSSGSSYEQYF.

V gene TRBV6-2 or TRBV6-3 combines with J gene TRBJ2-1; TRBD2 agrees at 12 bases. J gave up 4 bases and V 2 bases, and 12 bases lay outside the gene matches. The CDR3 has 19 residues. Germline lookup yields CDR1 MNHEY and CDR2 SVGEGT. CDR3 sequence reads: CASSYPLAGGADTYNEQFF. In nucleotides, the CDR3 is TGTGCCAGCAGTTACCCCCTAGCGGGAGGGGCGGACACTTACAATGAGCAGTTCTTC.

The rearrangement links TRBV6-2 or TRBV6-3 to TRBJ2-3, with TRBD2 matching 9 bases. This CDR3 region has 13 residues. J was trimmed by 12 bases and V by 3 bases; bases with no gene match: 7. CDR1 MNHEY and CDR2 SVGEGT come from the germline V gene. This chain's CDR3 is CASSYAGTSIQYF. The CDR3 DNA reads as TGTGCCAGCAGTTATGCCGGGACTAGCATTCAGTATTTT.

The chain employs TRBV28 and TRBJ2-3; D ambiguous. V gave up 1 base and J gave up 5 bases, with 7 bases separating them. This CDR3 is built from 13 residues. Looked up from germline, CDR1 is MDHEN and CDR2 is SYDVKM. CDR3 protein: CASSLLLRDTQYF. The DNA of the CDR3 is TGTGCCAGCAGTTTATTATTGCGAGATACGCAGTATTTT.

The V and J genes are TRBV27 and TRBJ1-1; D not resolved. The CDR3 is 13 residues long. Germline V lookup: CDR1 MNHEY, CDR2 SMNVEV (reference sequence). V dropped 2 bases and J dropped 6 bases, with 10 bases sitting between them. The CDR3 loop reads CASSLTPTSEAFF. The CDR3 DNA follows: TGTGCCAGCAGTTTAACCCCCACTTCTGAAGCTTTCTTT.

V usage is TRBV3-1 (or the pseudogene TRBV3-2) and J usage is TRBJ2-2; D uncertain. This CDR3 has 16 amino acids. Between the trimmed V and J ends, which lost 1 base and 0 bases, there was a span of 9 bases. Looked up from germline, CDR1 is LGHDT and CDR2 is YNNKEL (reference sequence). The CDR3 nucleotides are TGTGCCAGCAGCCAAGGACGGGTCGCGAACACCGGGGAGCTGTTTTTT. It is translated as CASSQGRVANTGELFF.

This chain's CDR3 is CASSMEEGGVRPQHF. The CDR3 bases are TGTGCCAGTAGTATGGAAGAGGGAGGGGTTCGGCCCCAGCATTTT. J is TRBJ1-5 and V is TRBV19; possible D gene TRBD1, 5 bases. V was cut by 3 bases and J by 9 bases, with 18 bases left in between. CDR3 length: 15 residues. Germline V gene sequence: CDR1 LNHDA, CDR2 SQIVND (reference sequence).

The gene calls are TRBV24-1 and TRBJ1-6, with D possibly being TRBD1 (6 bases). The V gene's germline CDR1 is KGHDR and CDR2 SFDVKD. Trimming cost V 5 bases and J 15 bases, with 13 bases left between them. CDR3 length: 12 amino acids. The CDR3 DNA sequence: TGTGCCACCAGTGCACAGGGTTCAGACCTCCACTTT. This encodes CATSAQGSDLHF.

This chain uses TRBV5-1 with TRBJ2-5, with D perhaps matching TRBD1 (6 bases). Trimming shortened V by 2 bases and J by 5 bases, and 13 bases separated the two germline ends. This CDR3 is 14 amino acids long. The germline gives CDR1 SGHRS, CDR2 YFSETQ. The CDR3 coding sequence is TGCGCCAGCAGCTTTCAGGGGTTTTTGGAGACCCAGTACTTC. Its translation: CASSFQGFLETQYF.

The chain employs TRBV19 and TRBJ2-1, with TRBD2 matching over 8 bases. Looked up from germline, CDR1 is LNHDA and CDR2 is SQIVND (reference sequence). V was clipped by 7 bases and J by 3 bases; unmatched bases: 8. The CDR3 is 15 residues long. The chain's CDR3 is CASIGSGGSYNEQFF. DNA for the CDR3: TGTGCCAGTATAGGGTCGGGGGGGAGCTACAATGAGCAGTTCTTC.

The V call is TRBV10-3, the J call TRBJ1-4, with a possible D match to TRBD1 (6 bases). Trimming removed 6 bases from V and 5 bases from J, with 13 bases in between. The CDR3 loop spans 14 amino acids. Per the germline V gene, CDR1 is ENHRY and CDR2 is SYGVKD. CDR3: CAIRDGQINEKLFF. CDR3 DNA sequence: TGTGCCATCAGGGACGGACAGATCAATGAAAAACTGTTTTTT.

The chain employs TRBV7-9 and TRBJ1-2; 8 nucleotides match TRBD1. Germline CDR1 SEHNR, CDR2 FQNEAQ (reference sequence). This CDR3 is 15 amino acids long. Trimming took 5 bases from V and 8 from J; bases not matched to a gene: 13. The CDR3 bases are TGTGCCAGCAGCCATACGGACAGGGCTGTAAGAGGCTACACCTTC. It encodes CASSHTDRAVRGYTF. The complete variable domain, with remaining parts taken from reference TRBV7-9 and TRBJ1-2, reads DTGVSQNPRHKITKRGQNVTFRCDPISEHNRLYWYRQTLGQGPEFLTYFQNEAQLEKSRLLSDRFSAERPKGSFSTLEIQRTEQGDSAMYLCASSHTDRAVRGYTFGSGTRLTVV.

The chain uses TRBV30 and TRBJ2-1; 12 nucleotides agree with TRBD2. CDR1 is GTSNPN, CDR2 SVGIG, per germline (reference sequence). This CDR3 contains 16 residues. Losses at the gene ends were 0 bases for V and 4 bases for J; bases not matched to a gene: 4. The CDR3: CAWSVPGLAGYNEQFF. As DNA, the CDR3 is TGTGCCTGGAGTGTACCCGGACTAGCGGGATACAATGAGCAGTTCTTC.

J is TRBJ1-4 and V is TRBV27; 9 bases agree with TRBD1. Germline CDR1 reads MNHEY; CDR2 reads SMNVEV (reference sequence). After removal of 4 bases from V and 10 bases from J, the junction contained 7 bases not matched to a gene. The CDR3 sequence is 14 residues long. CDR3 sequence: CASSYGTGIGKLFF. The CDR3 coding sequence is TGTGCCAGCAGTTATGGGACAGGGATCGGAAAACTGTTTTTT.